The 23 T cell receptor beta chains below come from one sample, sequenced in a study of shared clonotypes between healthy human individuals. Data came from immunoSEQ multiplex PCR; TCRdb stores just in-frame clones and leaves some out. The table lists about 1,900,000 clones, over 85% of them singletons. The naive CD8 subset, CD45RO-negative cells positively selected for CCR7, excluded terminally differentiated effector memory CD45RA+ cells. Input material: naive CD8+ T cells sorted from blood. These receptors originate from a man aged 18 to 35 in good health.

Concerning this clone: This specimen includes other DNA sequences encoding the same CDR3. The rearrangement joins TRBV6-5 to TRBJ2-5, with D perhaps given as TRBD1 or TRBD2 (5 bases each). The V and J ends lost 2 bases and 1 base respectively, with 8 bases between them. There are 14 residues in the CDR3. Germline V gene sequence: CDR1 MNHEY, CDR2 SVGAGI. The CDR3 region has the DNA TGTGCCAGCAGTTACCGGGACGGCCAAGAGACCCAGTACTTC. This encodes CASSYRDGQETQYF.

Concerning this clone itself: A much more abundant neighbour one base away suggests this may be a read error. The same CDR3 can be traced to other DNA sequences in this sample. The chain uses TRBV11-2 and TRBJ1-1, with D uncertain. This CDR3 contains 12 residues. Trimming shortened V by 1 base and J by 4 bases, and 4 bases separated the two germline ends. CDR1 and CDR2 from the germline V gene are SGHAT and FQNNGV. CDR3 amino acids: CASSLAGTEAFF. The CDR3 bases are TGTGCCAGCAGCTTAGCGGGCACTGAAGCTTTCTTT.

The V call is TRBV7-6, the J call TRBJ2-7; tentatively, D is TRBD2 (6 bases). V was shortened by 6 bases and J by 3 bases, with 12 bases between the two germline ends. The CDR3 loop spans 13 amino acids. Germline V gene data show CDR1 as SGHVS and CDR2 as FNYEAQ. CDR3 amino acids: CASSRTGLYEQYF. Here the CDR3 DNA reads TGTGCCAGCAGTAGAACGGGACTCTACGAGCAGTACTTC. The entire variable domain, with the rest obtained from reference TRBV7-6 and TRBJ2-7, is as follows: GAGVSQSPRYKVTKRGQDVALRCDPISGHVSLYWYRQALGQGPEFLTYFNYEAQQDKSGLPNDRFSAERPEGSISTLTIQRTEQRDSAMYRCASSRTGLYEQYFGPGTRLTVT.

V and J are TRBV15 and TRBJ2-3; 10 bases are a match to TRBD2. After removal of 3 bases from V and 1 base from J, the junction contained 4 bases not matched to a gene. Germline CDR1 reads LNHNV; CDR2 reads YYDKDF (reference sequence). This CDR3 spans 16 amino acids. The CDR3 DNA follows: TGTGCCACCAGCAGCACCACTAGCGGGGGCACAGATACGCAGTATTTT. Translated: CATSSTTSGGTDTQYF.

This clone was seen only once. The chain has TRBV5-6 and TRBJ2-7; 7 nucleotides agree with TRBD1. From germline, CDR1 is SGHDT and CDR2 YYEEEE. The V and J ends lost 3 bases and 5 bases, in that order; junction bases with no gene match: 11. CDR3 size: 15 residues. CDR3 in amino acids: CASSSDRETFHEQYF. DNA of the CDR3: TGTGCCAGCAGCTCAGACAGGGAGACGTTCCACGAGCAGTACTTC.

V usage is TRBV7-2 and J usage is TRBJ2-7; possibly TRBD1 for D (7 bases). Trimming cost V 5 bases and J 2 bases, with 16 bases left between them. Germline CDR1 reads SGHTA; CDR2 reads FQGNSA. This CDR3 is built from 15 residues. CDR3 DNA: TGTGCCAGCAGCCAGGGGGGCAGAGAGACCTACGAGCAGTACTTC. Translation: CASSQGGRETYEQYF.

V is TRBV11-2 and J is TRBJ1-4, with a tentative D call TRBD1 (5 bases). The germline gives CDR1 SGHAT, CDR2 FQNNGV. This CDR3 is built from 18 residues. The V gene lost 0 bases and the J gene lost 5 bases, with 19 bases spanning the gap. The CDR3 reads CASSLENLVRDWNEKLFF. In DNA, the CDR3 is TGTGCCAGCAGCTTAGAGAACTTAGTACGGGACTGGAATGAAAAACTGTTTTTT. The full variable domain, with the rest looked up from reference TRBV11-2 and TRBJ1-4, is EAGVAQSPRYKIIEKRQSVAFWCNPISGHATLYWYQQILGQGPKLLIQFQNNGVVDDSQLPKDRFSAERLKGVDSTLKIQPAKLEDSAVYLCASSLENLVRDWNEKLFFGSGTQLSVL.

This clone has only one observation. V is TRBV19 and J is TRBJ2-1, with 8 bases aligning to TRBD2. This CDR3 region has 15 residues. CDR1 and CDR2 (germline): LNHDA, SQIVND (reference sequence). Trimming took 2 bases from V and 6 from J; bases not matched to a gene: 6. The CDR3 nucleotides read TGTGCCAGTAGTATACTGATAGCGGGACCCAATGAGCAGTTCTTC. It yields the protein CASSILIAGPNEQFF. Together with reference TRBV19 and TRBJ2-1, the CDR3 gives the full variable domain: DGGITQSPKYLFRKEGQNVTLSCEQNLNHDAMYWYRQDPGQGLRLIYYSQIVNDFQKGDIAEGYSVSREKKESFPLTVTSAQKNPTAFYLCASSILIAGPNEQFFGPGTRLTVL.

The chain couples TRBV30 to TRBJ2-1, with a possible D match to TRBD2 (6 bases). The V gene lost 2 bases and the J gene lost 15 bases, with 20 bases spanning the gap. The CDR3 extends over 13 amino acids. Germline CDR1 is GTSNPN and CDR2 is SVGIG (reference sequence). The CDR3 region has the DNA TGTGCCTGGAGTTTGGATATCCGGGAGAGGCGGTTCTTC. Translated: CAWSLDIRERRFF. The full variable domain, rest sourced from reference TRBV30 and TRBJ2-1, is SQTIHQWPATLVQPVGSPLSLECTVEGTSNPNLYWYRQAAGRGLQLLFYSVGIGQISSEVPQNLSASRPQDRQFILSSKKLLLSDSGFYLCAWSLDIRERRFFGPGTRLTVL.

The rearrangement links TRBV5-1 to TRBJ2-7; the match to TRBD1 covers 8 bases. The CDR3 covers 14 residues. Germline loops: CDR1 SGHRS, CDR2 YFSETQ. J gave up 5 bases and V 2 bases, and 6 bases lay outside the gene matches. The chain's CDR3 is CASSFRDRLDEQYF. CDR3 in DNA: TGCGCCAGCAGCTTCCGGGACAGGCTCGACGAGCAGTACTTC.

The V and J genes are TRBV5-1 and TRBJ1-2; TRBD1 is a possible D gene (5 bases). Trimming removed 4 bases from V and 8 bases from J, with 15 bases in between. Germline CDR1 reads SGHRS; CDR2 reads YFSETQ. This CDR3 contains 13 residues. CDR3 sequence reads: CASSHDMGQGYTF. The CDR3 bases are TGCGCCAGCAGCCACGACATGGGGCAAGGCTACACCTTC.

The V call is TRBV7-9, the J call TRBJ2-7; 7 nucleotides align to TRBD2. The CDR3 length is 13 residues. The germline gives CDR1 SEHNR, CDR2 FQNEAQ (reference sequence). Trimming removed 5 bases from V and 2 bases from J; junction bases left unmatched: 3. In DNA, the CDR3 is TGTGCCAGCAGCACTAGCGAGACCTACGAGCAGTACTTC. It specifies CASSTSETYEQYF.

The V call is TRBV6-1, the J call TRBJ1-1; D remains unclear. CDR1 and CDR2 (germline): MNHNS, SASEGT. Trimming pared 6 bases from V and 7 bases from J, leaving 9 bases between. The CDR3 spans 11 residues. The CDR3 DNA follows: TGTGCCAGCAGAATTTACAGTGAAGCTTTCTTT. It specifies CASRIYSEAFF.

The chain uses TRBV27 and TRBJ2-3, with D uncertain. The CDR3 loop spans 16 amino acids. The V end lost 6 bases, the J end lost 4 bases, and 20 bases lay between the germline ends. Germline lookup yields CDR1 MNHEY and CDR2 SMNVEV (reference sequence). CDR3 loop: CASSPTTPLGPDTQYF. CDR3 nucleotide sequence: TGTGCCAGCAGCCCTACTACCCCCCTGGGCCCAGATACGCAGTATTTT.

The chain combines TRBV19 with TRBJ2-1; 10 nucleotides match TRBD2. Germline trimming cut 2 bases from V and 7 bases from J; bases unmatched to any gene: 5. CDR1 LNHDA and CDR2 SQIVND come from the germline V gene (reference sequence). The CDR3 totals 15 residues. The CDR3 nucleotides read TGTGCCAGTAGTATAACTAGCGGGACCATTAATGAGCAGTTCTTC. Protein sequence: CASSITSGTINEQFF.

V is TRBV28 and J is TRBJ2-3, with D uncertain. CDR3 size: 14 residues. V was trimmed by 6 bases and J by 2 bases, leaving 12 bases between them. Germline assignment: CDR1 MDHEN and CDR2 SYDVKM. The CDR3 region has the DNA TGTGCCAGCAGCCCCCAATGGACCACAGATACGCAGTATTTT. Translated: CASSPQWTTDTQYF.

Only one count was recorded for this clone. This sequence joins TRBV2 and TRBJ2-3, with D hard to call. With 10 bases removed from V and 4 bases from J, the gap between germline ends came to 18 bases. Germline assignment: CDR1 SNHLY and CDR2 FYNNEI. This CDR3 region has 14 residues. Here the CDR3 DNA reads TGTGCCACTCTCTCAGGAACTATCGCAGATACGCAGTATTTT. It is translated as CATLSGTIADTQYF.

The chain couples TRBV9 to TRBJ1-2; D gene ambiguous. This CDR3 region has 13 residues. Germline CDR1 SGDLS, CDR2 YYNGEE. V was shortened by 0 bases and J by 2 bases, with 5 bases between the two germline ends. CDR3 nucleotides: TGTGCCAGCAGCGTAGCAGAGAACTATGGCTACACCTTC. Its protein is CASSVAENYGYTF.

This rearrangement joins TRBV4-2 to TRBJ2-7, with TRBD2 matching over 9 bases. Looked up from germline, CDR1 is LGHNA and CDR2 is YNFKEQ. With 1 base clipped from V and 3 bases from J, the junction kept 7 bases outside the gene matches. The CDR3 totals 16 residues. As DNA, the CDR3 is TGTGCCAGCAGCCAAGCCCTAGCGGGAATAAGCTACGAGCAGTACTTC. The encoded protein is CASSQALAGISYEQYF.

This clone has just one count. The chain employs TRBV28 and TRBJ2-7, with a tentative D call TRBD1 (6 bases). Trimming stripped 4 bases from V and 5 bases from J, with 12 bases between. CDR1 and CDR2 (germline): MDHEN, SYDVKM. The CDR3 is 13 amino acids. CDR3 bases: TGTGCCAGCAGTTATCGGACAGTCAACGAGCAGTACTTC. Its protein is CASSYRTVNEQYF.

V gene TRBV10-1 combines with J gene TRBJ1-1, with D possibly being TRBD1 (5 bases). The CDR3 contains 15 residues. In germline, CDR1 is WNHNN, CDR2 SYGVQD (reference sequence). With 3 bases removed from V and 5 bases from J, the gap between germline ends came to 16 bases. This CDR3 is CASSDDNGRGTEAFF. CDR3 nucleotide sequence: TGCGCCAGCAGTGACGATAATGGACGGGGGACTGAAGCTTTCTTT.

As regards this clone: Different DNA sequences within this sample yield the same CDR3. V and J are TRBV27 and TRBJ2-7; the D call may be TRBD1 or TRBD2 (5 bases each). The germline V gene encodes CDR1 MNHEY and CDR2 SMNVEV (reference sequence). The CDR3 totals 15 residues. The V and J ends lost 4 bases and 2 bases respectively, with 15 bases between them. The CDR3 DNA follows: TGTGCCAGCAGTTCCGGGACCGGCGGAACCTACGAGCAGTACTTC. Protein: CASSSGTGGTYEQYF.

V gene TRBV2 combines with J gene TRBJ1-1, with D perhaps TRBD1 (6 bases). The V end was cut by 2 bases, the J end by 6 bases, with 13 bases between. The germline V gene has CDR1 SNHLY and CDR2 FYNNEI. The CDR3 is made up of 14 amino acids. CDR3 sequence: CASSERQDLAEAFF. As DNA, the CDR3 is TGTGCCAGCAGTGAAAGACAGGACCTGGCTGAAGCTTTCTTT.